Included here is one TCR beta chain sequence, with context. A single base separates this from a much larger clone, so it may be a read error. Likely a read error: the CDR3 ends without its conserved phenylalanine or tryptophan. Cells sorted as Tregs were CD4+, CD25+ and CD127-/low. Full-length variable regions came from constant-region reverse primers plus semi-nested Nested Universal Primer A PCR. MiXCR, run by TCRdb on the 5' RACE reads, gives a single entry per CDR3 protein. Of about 57,000 distinct CDR3 sequences listed, approximately 26% are singletons. This TCR came from a female donor with breast cancer. Sample: tumor-infiltrating Tregs sorted from the breast tumor.

CDR3 coding DNA: TGCAGTGCTGGACTAGCGGGATTCTACAATGAGCAGTTCCTC. Translating it yields CSAGLAGFYNEQFL. The genes are TRBV20-1 and TRBJ2-1; 12 bases are a match to TRBD2. V shed 5 bases, J shed 3 bases, and the junction held 2 bases outside the gene matches. The CDR3 spans 14 residues. Germline CDR1 reads DFQATT; CDR2 reads SNEGSKA (reference sequence).